This T cell receptor beta chain came from a study of T cell repertoires in cytomegalovirus infection. Turning to this clonotype: Its cognate antigen is unknown.

Germline loops: CDR1 LNHDA, CDR2 SQIVND (reference sequence). This CDR3 is built from 15 residues. Trimming stripped 1 base from V and 2 bases from J, with 10 bases between. Each CDR3 protein is one row after TCRdb ran MiXCR on the reads. The profile covers under 450,000 distinct CDR3 sequences, with roughly 34% appearing a single time and approximately 13% taken by the ten largest. V gene TRBV19 combines with J gene TRBJ2-3; the D gene is possibly TRBD2 (6 bases). The material sequenced was cultured PBMCs, taken from culture after CMV antigen stimulation. The source of this sequence is a human donor in good health (CMV status not recorded). Some clones in this sample may be carry-over from other donors' samples. CDR3 protein: CASSIGRVATDTQYF. The CDR3, as DNA: TGTGCCAGTAGTATAGGGAGGGTGGCCACAGATACGCAGTATTTT. The complete variable domain, with remaining parts taken from reference TRBV19 and TRBJ2-3, reads DGGITQSPKYLFRKEGQNVTLSCEQNLNHDAMYWYRQDPGQGLRLIYYSQIVNDFQKGDIAEGYSVSREKKESFPLTVTSAQKNPTAFYLCASSIGRVATDTQYFGPGTRLTVL.